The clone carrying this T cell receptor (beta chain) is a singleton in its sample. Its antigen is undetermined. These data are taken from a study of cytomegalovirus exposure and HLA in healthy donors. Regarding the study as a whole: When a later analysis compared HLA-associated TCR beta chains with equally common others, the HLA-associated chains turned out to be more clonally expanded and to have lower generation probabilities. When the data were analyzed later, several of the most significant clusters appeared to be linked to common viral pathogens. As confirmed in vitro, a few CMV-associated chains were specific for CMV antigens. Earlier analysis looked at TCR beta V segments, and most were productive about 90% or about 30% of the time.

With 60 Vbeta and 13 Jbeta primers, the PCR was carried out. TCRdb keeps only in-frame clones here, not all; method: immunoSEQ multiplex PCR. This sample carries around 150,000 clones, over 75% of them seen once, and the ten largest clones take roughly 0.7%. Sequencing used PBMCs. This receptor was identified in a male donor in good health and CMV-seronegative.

The CDR3 region is CASRERGGNEQFF. In nucleotides, the CDR3 is TGTGCCAGCCGGGAGAGGGGGGGAAATGAGCAGTTCTTC. The genes are TRBV6-1 and TRBJ2-1; D possibly corresponds to TRBD2 (7 bases). The V gene lost 8 bases and the J gene lost 7 bases, with 15 bases spanning the gap. The CDR3 is made up of 13 amino acids. Germline V gene sequence: CDR1 MNHNS, CDR2 SASEGT.